Listed here are 25 T cell receptor beta chains from one sample, sequenced in a study of cytomegalovirus exposure and HLA in healthy donors. Repertoires were generated with immunoSEQ multiplex PCR, while TCRdb's copy carries only in-frame clones and drops some. This repertoire shows roughly 120,000 clones, 89% found once; its top ten account for 1.9%. Sequenced material: PBMCs. These receptors originate from a woman between 18 and 29 years old in good health and CMV-seronegative.

This chain connects TRBV29-1 to TRBJ1-4, with 11 nucleotides matching TRBD1. The CDR3 has 13 residues. The trim removed 6 bases at V and 7 bases at J, leaving 4 bases unmatched. Germline lookup yields CDR1 SQVTM and CDR2 ANQGSEA. CDR3 in DNA: TGCAGCGTATGGACAGGGGGCAGTGAAAAACTGTTTTTT. Translation: CSVWTGGSEKLFF. The variable domain in full, with the rest retrieved from reference TRBV29-1 and TRBJ1-4, is SAVISQKPSRDICQRGTSLTIQCQVDSQVTMMFWYRQQPGQSLTLIATANQGSEATYESGFVIDKFPISRPNLTFSTLTVSNMSPEDSSIYLCSVWTGGSEKLFFGSGTQLSVL.

The V call is TRBV5-1, the J call TRBJ1-1; D is uncertain. Per germline, CDR1 SGHRS and CDR2 YFSETQ. V was pared by 1 base and J by 6 bases, with 10 bases between. The CDR3 runs 13 residues. The CDR3 is CASSLIPEAEAFF. CDR3 sequence (DNA): TGCGCCAGCAGCTTGATCCCGGAGGCTGAAGCTTTCTTT.

The V call is TRBV19, the J call TRBJ1-3; D is uncertain. The CDR3 has 16 residues. Between the trimmed V and J ends, which lost 5 bases and 2 bases, there was a span of 16 bases. The germline V gene encodes CDR1 LNHDA and CDR2 SQIVND (reference sequence). The CDR3 nucleotides read TGTGCCAGTAGTCCCATCAGGCTGCAACCTGGAAACACCATATATTTT. Its protein is CASSPIRLQPGNTIYF.

The genes are TRBV30 and TRBJ1-2; D gene ambiguous. This CDR3 spans 13 amino acids. The V gene lost 3 bases and the J gene lost 6 bases, with 14 bases spanning the gap. CDR1 is GTSNPN and CDR2 is SVGIG in the germline V gene (reference sequence). CDR3 nucleotide sequence: TGTGCCTGGAGGGGAGCGGGTGCCGATGGCTACACCTTC. Protein sequence: CAWRGAGADGYTF.

The genes are TRBV27 and TRBJ2-2; 9 nucleotides agree with TRBD2. From germline, CDR1 is MNHEY and CDR2 SMNVEV (reference sequence). The CDR3 runs to 16 residues. With V trimmed by 4 bases and J by 2 bases, 5 bases remained unmatched. CDR3 residues: CASSSTSGSNTGELFF. CDR3 nucleotides: TGTGCCAGCAGTTCAACTAGCGGGTCAAACACCGGGGAGCTGTTTTTT.

For the CDR3, the DNA is TGTGCCAGCAGGATGGACCGGGACAGGGACTATGGCTACACCTTC. Protein product: CASRMDRDRDYGYTF. The chain links TRBV6-1 to TRBJ1-2; 9 nucleotides line up with TRBD1. The V gene end was trimmed by 6 bases and the J gene end by 3 bases; junction bases not matched to a gene: 8. CDR3 length: 15 residues. Germline CDR1 MNHNS, CDR2 SASEGT.

The CDR3 region is CASSLEAVGTEAFF. The CDR3 nucleotides are TGTGCCAGCAGCTTAGAGGCGGTAGGCACTGAAGCTTTCTTT. The rearrangement links TRBV11-2 to TRBJ1-1; D remains unclear. V dropped 0 bases and J dropped 4 bases, with 9 bases sitting between them. The CDR3 length is 14 residues. CDR1 is SGHAT and CDR2 is FQNNGV in the germline V gene.

The rearrangement uses TRBV27 and TRBJ2-7; 7 bases fit TRBD1. The germline V gene has CDR1 MNHEY and CDR2 SMNVEV (reference sequence). CDR3 length: 15 amino acids. With V trimmed by 0 bases and J by 2 bases, 4 bases remained unmatched. The CDR3 here is CASSLSDRLAYEQYF. The CDR3 DNA is TGTGCCAGCAGTTTATCGGACAGGCTTGCCTACGAGCAGTACTTC.

The J gene is TRBJ2-2, the V gene TRBV28; D is unresolved. The V gene's germline CDR1 is MDHEN and CDR2 SYDVKM. With 5 bases removed from V and 6 bases from J, the gap between germline ends came to 16 bases. This CDR3 spans 15 amino acids. The CDR3 bases are TGTGCCAGCAGTAAAACCAAGCCCAACTCCGGGGAGCTGTTTTTT. Translated, it gives CASSKTKPNSGELFF. The entire variable domain, with the rest obtained from reference TRBV28 and TRBJ2-2, is as follows: DVKVTQSSRYLVKRTGEKVFLECVQDMDHENMFWYRQDPGLGLRLIYFSYDVKMKEKGDIPEGYSVSREKKERFSLILESASTNQTSMYLCASSKTKPNSGELFFGEGSRLTVL.

Here the CDR3 reads CASSETGGLGPQHF. CDR3 nucleotides: TGCGCCAGCAGCGAGACAGGGGGGTTGGGTCCCCAGCATTTT. V and J are TRBV5-1 and TRBJ1-5; 9 nucleotides line up with TRBD1. This CDR3 comprises 14 residues. V lost 4 bases to trimming and J lost 10 bases; unmatched junction nucleotides: 9. Germline CDR1 SGHRS, CDR2 YFSETQ.

The V gene is TRBV28, the J gene TRBJ2-1; 8 bases fit TRBD2. CDR1 and CDR2 (germline): MDHEN, SYDVKM. The CDR3 is 15 amino acids. Germline trimming cut 3 bases from V and 8 bases from J; bases unmatched to any gene: 9. CDR3 region: CASSLTLAGKHEQFF. CDR3 nucleotide sequence: TGTGCCAGCAGTTTGACGTTAGCGGGAAAGCATGAGCAGTTCTTC.

This CDR3 reads CASSLNEQFF. CDR3 nucleotides: TGTGCCAGCAGCCTCAATGAGCAGTTCTTC. The chain links TRBV28 to TRBJ2-1; no firm D call. The V gene lost 6 bases and the J gene lost 6 bases, with 3 bases spanning the gap. Germline lookup yields CDR1 MDHEN and CDR2 SYDVKM. The CDR3 spans 10 residues.

The chain joins TRBV7-2 to TRBJ2-7; the match to TRBD1 covers 8 bases. CDR1 is SGHTA, CDR2 FQGNSA, per germline. The CDR3 has 14 residues. V shed 5 bases and J 5 bases; nucleotides not matched to a gene: 8. The CDR3, as DNA: TGTGCCAGCAGCCCCCGGACAGGGTTCCACGAGCAGTACTTC. This sequence encodes CASSPRTGFHEQYF.

Only one count was recorded for this clone. This chain links TRBV27 with TRBJ2-6; 7 nucleotides agree with TRBD1. CDR1 is MNHEY, CDR2 SMNVEV, per germline (reference sequence). The CDR3 is made up of 18 amino acids. V lost 5 bases and J lost 0; bases outside the gene matches: 10. Written as DNA, the CDR3 is TGTGCCAGCAGTCCTACAGGGGTCTCTTACTCTGGGGCCAACGTCCTGACTTTC. This sequence encodes CASSPTGVSYSGANVLTF.

The chain carries TRBV28 and TRBJ1-4, with a weak D call TRBD1 (6 bases). The V end was cut by 2 bases, the J end by 0 bases, with 13 bases between. The CDR3 consists of 17 residues. Germline-derived CDR1 and CDR2 are MDHEN and SYDVKM. The CDR3 DNA follows: TGTGCCAGCAGTTTACCAGAGGGACAAGCAACTAATGAAAAACTGTTTTTT. The encoded protein is CASSLPEGQATNEKLFF. The whole variable domain, remainder taken from reference TRBV28 and TRBJ1-4, is DVKVTQSSRYLVKRTGEKVFLECVQDMDHENMFWYRQDPGLGLRLIYFSYDVKMKEKGDIPEGYSVSREKKERFSLILESASTNQTSMYLCASSLPEGQATNEKLFFGSGTQLSVL.

The chain links TRBV28 to TRBJ2-7, with D hard to call. Germline lookup yields CDR1 MDHEN and CDR2 SYDVKM. The CDR3 length is 11 residues. V was cut by 2 bases and J by 4 bases, with 3 bases left in between. This CDR3 reads CASSLQYEQYF. Written as DNA, the CDR3 is TGTGCCAGCAGTTTACAGTACGAGCAGTACTTC.

The chain employs TRBV27 and TRBJ2-3; 12 bases map to TRBD2. V was clipped by 5 bases and J by 4 bases; unmatched bases: 7. CDR3 size: 16 residues. Germline CDR1 reads MNHEY; CDR2 reads SMNVEV (reference sequence). The CDR3 is CASSLAGGPWADTQYF. DNA of the CDR3: TGTGCCAGCAGTCTAGCGGGGGGGCCGTGGGCAGATACGCAGTATTTT.

CDR3 sequence reads: CSAARVAGRREQFF. The CDR3 nucleotides are TGCAGCGCTGCCAGGGTGGCGGGAAGGCGTGAGCAGTTCTTC. The chain uses TRBV29-1 and TRBJ2-1; D perhaps matches TRBD2 (6 bases). The germline CDR1 and CDR2 sequences are SQVTM and ANQGSEA. V dropped 7 bases and J dropped 9 bases, with 22 bases sitting between them. The CDR3 runs to 14 residues.

V usage is TRBV7-3 and J usage is TRBJ2-1; 10 nucleotides align to TRBD2. The V gene's germline CDR1 is SGHTA and CDR2 FQGTGA. This CDR3 region has 15 residues. Trimming removed 7 bases from V and 8 bases from J; junction bases left unmatched: 11. CDR3 residues: CASTRGTSVVDEQFF. The CDR3 coding sequence is TGTGCCAGCACCCGCGGGACTAGCGTCGTTGATGAGCAGTTCTTC.

V usage is TRBV27 and J usage is TRBJ2-7; TRBD2 aligns across 7 bases. The germline V gene encodes CDR1 MNHEY and CDR2 SMNVEV (reference sequence). The CDR3 spans 13 residues. The J segment lost 5 bases and the V segment lost 2 bases, leaving 3 bases of the junction unmatched. In DNA, the CDR3 is TGTGCCAGCAGTTTAGGCGGGAGCAACGAGCAGTACTTC. It yields the protein CASSLGGSNEQYF.

V and J are TRBV5-8 and TRBJ1-5, with 10 bases that match TRBD1. The CDR3 covers 17 residues. CDR1 is SGHTS, CDR2 YDEGEE, per germline. Unmatched junction bases numbered 10, after V lost 2 bases and J lost 5 bases. This CDR3 is CASSLITPGQGYQPQHF. The CDR3 nucleotides are TGTGCCAGCAGCTTAATTACACCGGGACAGGGGTATCAGCCCCAGCATTTT.

The chain joins TRBV27 to TRBJ2-7, with 11 bases matching TRBD2. Germline V gene lookup returns CDR1 MNHEY and CDR2 SMNVEV (reference sequence). V shed 7 bases and J 2 bases; nucleotides not matched to a gene: 10. This CDR3 spans 16 amino acids. The CDR3 DNA is TGTGCCAGCACAAGCCTAGCGGGGGGTCCACCCTACGAGCAGTACTTC. Translation gives CASTSLAGGPPYEQYF.

The CDR3 DNA follows: TGTGCCAGCAGCGCCGGGACATGGGCCTACGAGCAGTACTTC. Translated, it gives CASSAGTWAYEQYF. This chain connects TRBV2 to TRBJ2-7; a weak D match, TRBD1 (6 bases). Trimming stripped 6 bases from V and 2 bases from J, with 14 bases between. Looked up from germline, CDR1 is SNHLY and CDR2 is FYNNEI. There are 14 residues in the CDR3.

The chain recombines TRBV18 with TRBJ1-3, with D unclear. V lost 3 bases, J lost 0 bases, and 9 bases lay in between. CDR1 KGHSH and CDR2 LQKENI come from the germline V gene. This CDR3 spans 15 amino acids. The CDR3 nucleotides are TGTGCCAGCTCACCGGATCGGGGCTCTGGAAACACCATATATTTT. Its protein is CASSPDRGSGNTIYF.

V gene TRBV6-5 combines with J gene TRBJ1-2, with D possibly matching TRBD1 (5 bases). Trimming removed 6 bases from V and 5 bases from J, with 19 bases in between. CDR1 MNHEY and CDR2 SVGAGI come from the germline V gene. CDR3 length: 15 amino acids. In DNA form, the CDR3 reads TGTGCCAGCAGAACGACAGCCGGCAATCGTTATGGCTACACCTTC. It is translated as CASRTTAGNRYGYTF.